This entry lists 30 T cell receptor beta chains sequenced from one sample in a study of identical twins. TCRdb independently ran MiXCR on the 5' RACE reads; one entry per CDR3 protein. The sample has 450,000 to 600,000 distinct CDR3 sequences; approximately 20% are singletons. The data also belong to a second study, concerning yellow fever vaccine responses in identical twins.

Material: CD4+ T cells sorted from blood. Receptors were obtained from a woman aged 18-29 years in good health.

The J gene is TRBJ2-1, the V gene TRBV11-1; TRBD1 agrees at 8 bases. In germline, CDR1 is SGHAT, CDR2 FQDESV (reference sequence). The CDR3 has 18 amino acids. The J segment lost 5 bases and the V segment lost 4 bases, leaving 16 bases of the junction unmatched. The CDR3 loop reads CASSSLLLRQGKDNEQFF. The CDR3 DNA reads TGTGCCAGCAGCTCTTTGTTATTGCGACAGGGGAAAGACAATGAGCAGTTCTTC.

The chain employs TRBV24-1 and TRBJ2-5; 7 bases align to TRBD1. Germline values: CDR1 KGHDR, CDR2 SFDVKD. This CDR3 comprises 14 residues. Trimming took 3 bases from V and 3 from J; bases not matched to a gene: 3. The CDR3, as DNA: TGTGCCACCAGTGATACAGGGGTGGAAGAGACCCAGTACTTC. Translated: CATSDTGVEETQYF.

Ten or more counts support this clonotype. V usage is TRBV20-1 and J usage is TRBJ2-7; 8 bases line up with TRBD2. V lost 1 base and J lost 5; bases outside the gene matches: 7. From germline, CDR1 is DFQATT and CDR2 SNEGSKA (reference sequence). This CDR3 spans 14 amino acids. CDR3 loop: CSARGGRNPNEQYF. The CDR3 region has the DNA TGCAGTGCTAGAGGCGGGAGGAATCCCAACGAGCAGTACTTC.

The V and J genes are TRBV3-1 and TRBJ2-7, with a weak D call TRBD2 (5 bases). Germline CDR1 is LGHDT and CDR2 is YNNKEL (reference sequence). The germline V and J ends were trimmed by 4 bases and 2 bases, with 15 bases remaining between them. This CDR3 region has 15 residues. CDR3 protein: CASSPRRELTYEQYF. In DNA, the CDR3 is TGTGCCAGCAGCCCCAGAAGGGAGCTAACCTACGAGCAGTACTTC.

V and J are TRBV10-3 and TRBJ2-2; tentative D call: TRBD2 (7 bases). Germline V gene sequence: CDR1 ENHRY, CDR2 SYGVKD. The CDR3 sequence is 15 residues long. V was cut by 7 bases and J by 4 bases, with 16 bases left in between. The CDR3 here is CAINPRGAGTGELFF. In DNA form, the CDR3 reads TGTGCCATCAACCCCCGGGGGGCCGGCACCGGGGAGCTGTTTTTT.

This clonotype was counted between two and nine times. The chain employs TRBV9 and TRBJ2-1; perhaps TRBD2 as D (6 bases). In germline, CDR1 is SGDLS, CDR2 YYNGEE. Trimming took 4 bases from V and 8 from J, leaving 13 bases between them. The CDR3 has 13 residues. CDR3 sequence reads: CASSLRLDYEQFF. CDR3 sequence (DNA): TGTGCCAGCAGCCTAAGACTAGATTATGAGCAGTTCTTC.

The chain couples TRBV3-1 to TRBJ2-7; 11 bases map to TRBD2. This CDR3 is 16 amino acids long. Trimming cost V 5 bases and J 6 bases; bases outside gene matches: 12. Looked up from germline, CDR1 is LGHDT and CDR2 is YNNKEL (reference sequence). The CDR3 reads CASSITGTSGASEQYF. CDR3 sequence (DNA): TGTGCCAGCAGCATAACCGGGACTAGCGGAGCCTCCGAGCAGTACTTC.

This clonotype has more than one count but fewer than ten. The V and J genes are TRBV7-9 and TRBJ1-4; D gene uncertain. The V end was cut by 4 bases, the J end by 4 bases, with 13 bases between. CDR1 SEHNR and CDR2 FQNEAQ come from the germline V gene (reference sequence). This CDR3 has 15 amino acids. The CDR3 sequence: CASSSMQARNEKLFF. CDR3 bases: TGTGCCAGCAGCTCCATGCAAGCCCGTAATGAAAAACTGTTTTTT.

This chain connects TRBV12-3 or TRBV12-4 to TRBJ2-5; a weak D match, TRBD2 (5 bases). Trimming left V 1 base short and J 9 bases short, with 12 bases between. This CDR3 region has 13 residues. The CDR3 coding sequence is TGTGCCAGCAGTTTAGAGCGGTTTTCGGCCCAGTACTTC. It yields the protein CASSLERFSAQYF.

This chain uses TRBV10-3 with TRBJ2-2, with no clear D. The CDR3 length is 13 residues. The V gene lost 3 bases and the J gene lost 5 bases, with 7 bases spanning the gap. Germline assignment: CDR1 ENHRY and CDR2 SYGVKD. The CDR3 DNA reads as TGTGCCATCAGTGACGGAACGACCGGGGAGCTGTTTTTT. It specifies CAISDGTTGELFF.

In nucleotides, the CDR3 is TGCAGTGCTACCCTGGGTGATACGCAGTATTTT. Protein product: CSATLGDTQYF. The chain joins TRBV20-1 to TRBJ2-3, with D uncertain. The CDR3 runs 11 residues. V lost 4 bases, J lost 6 bases, and 8 bases lay in between. Germline V gene lookup returns CDR1 DFQATT and CDR2 SNEGSKA (reference sequence).

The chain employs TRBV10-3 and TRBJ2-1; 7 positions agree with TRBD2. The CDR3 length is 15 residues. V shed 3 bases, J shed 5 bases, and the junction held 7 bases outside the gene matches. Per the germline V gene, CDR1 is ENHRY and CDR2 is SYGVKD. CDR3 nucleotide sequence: TGTGCCATCAGTGATGGGGTAGCGGGCGACAATGAGCAGTTCTTC. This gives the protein CAISDGVAGDNEQFF.

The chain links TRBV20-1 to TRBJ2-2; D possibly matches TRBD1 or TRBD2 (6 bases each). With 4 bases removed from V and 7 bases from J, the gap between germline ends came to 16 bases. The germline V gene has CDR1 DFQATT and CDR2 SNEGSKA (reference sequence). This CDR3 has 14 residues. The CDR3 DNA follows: TGCAGTGCTAAGTGGGGCGGAGGGGGCGGGGAGCTGTTTTTT. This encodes CSAKWGGGGGELFF.

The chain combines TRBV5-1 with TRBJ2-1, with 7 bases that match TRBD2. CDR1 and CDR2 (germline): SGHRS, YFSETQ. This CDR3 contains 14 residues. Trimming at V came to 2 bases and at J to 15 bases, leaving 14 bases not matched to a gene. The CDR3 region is CASSLEGRSAGWFF. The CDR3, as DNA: TGCGCCAGCAGCTTAGAGGGACGATCAGCGGGGTGGTTCTTC.

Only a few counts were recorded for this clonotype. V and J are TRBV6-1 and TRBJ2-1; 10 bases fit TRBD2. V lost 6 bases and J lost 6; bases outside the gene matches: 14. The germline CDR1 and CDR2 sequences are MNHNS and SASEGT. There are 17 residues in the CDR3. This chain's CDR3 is CASSPSGRAVGGNEQFF. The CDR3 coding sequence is TGTGCCAGCAGCCCCAGCGGGAGGGCCGTGGGGGGCAATGAGCAGTTCTTC.

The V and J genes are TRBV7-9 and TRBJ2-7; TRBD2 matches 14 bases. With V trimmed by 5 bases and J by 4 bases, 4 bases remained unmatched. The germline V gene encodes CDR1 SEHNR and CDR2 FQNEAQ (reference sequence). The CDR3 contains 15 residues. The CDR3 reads CASSMGLAGVYEQYF. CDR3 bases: TGTGCCAGCAGCATGGGACTAGCGGGAGTGTACGAGCAGTACTTC. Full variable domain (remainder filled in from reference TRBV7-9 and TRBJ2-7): DTGVSQNPRHKITKRGQNVTFRCDPISEHNRLYWYRQTLGQGPEFLTYFQNEAQLEKSRLLSDRFSAERPKGSFSTLEIQRTEQGDSAMYLCASSMGLAGVYEQYFGPGTRLTVT.

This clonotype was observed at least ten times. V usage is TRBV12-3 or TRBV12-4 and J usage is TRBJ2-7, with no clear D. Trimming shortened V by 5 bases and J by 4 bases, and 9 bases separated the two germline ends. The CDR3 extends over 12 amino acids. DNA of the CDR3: TGTGCCAGCAGTCCACTGGGATACGAGCAGTACTTC. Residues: CASSPLGYEQYF.

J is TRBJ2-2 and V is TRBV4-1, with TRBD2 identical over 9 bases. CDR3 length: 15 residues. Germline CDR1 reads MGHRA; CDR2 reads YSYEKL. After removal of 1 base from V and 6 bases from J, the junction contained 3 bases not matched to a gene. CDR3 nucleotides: TGCGCCAGCAGCCAAGTGGGACTAGCCCCCGGGGAGCTGTTTTTT. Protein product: CASSQVGLAPGELFF.

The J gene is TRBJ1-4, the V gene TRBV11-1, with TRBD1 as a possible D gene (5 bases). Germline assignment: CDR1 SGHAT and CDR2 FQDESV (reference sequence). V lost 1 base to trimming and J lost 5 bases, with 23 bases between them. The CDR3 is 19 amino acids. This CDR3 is CASSLGSLYRSHLNEKLFF. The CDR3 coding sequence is TGTGCCAGCAGCTTAGGCTCCCTCTACAGGTCGCATCTGAATGAAAAACTGTTTTTT.

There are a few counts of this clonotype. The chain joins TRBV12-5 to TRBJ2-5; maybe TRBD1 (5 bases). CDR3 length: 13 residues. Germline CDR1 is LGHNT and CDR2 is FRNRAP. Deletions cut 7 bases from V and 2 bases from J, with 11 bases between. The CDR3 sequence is CASAQTEQETQYF. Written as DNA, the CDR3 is TGTGCTAGTGCCCAGACAGAACAAGAGACCCAGTACTTC.

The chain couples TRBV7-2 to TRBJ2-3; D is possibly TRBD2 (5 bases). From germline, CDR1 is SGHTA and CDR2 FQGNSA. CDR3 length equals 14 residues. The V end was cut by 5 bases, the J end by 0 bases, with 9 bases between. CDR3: CASSIRESTDTQYF. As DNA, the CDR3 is TGTGCCAGCAGCATCCGGGAAAGCACAGATACGCAGTATTTT.

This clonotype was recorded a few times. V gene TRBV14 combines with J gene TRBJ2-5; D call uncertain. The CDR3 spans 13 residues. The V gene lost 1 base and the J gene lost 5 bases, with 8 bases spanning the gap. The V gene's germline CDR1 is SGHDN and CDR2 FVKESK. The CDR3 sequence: CASSQAGLETQYF. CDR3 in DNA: TGTGCCAGCAGCCAAGCTGGGTTGGAGACCCAGTACTTC.

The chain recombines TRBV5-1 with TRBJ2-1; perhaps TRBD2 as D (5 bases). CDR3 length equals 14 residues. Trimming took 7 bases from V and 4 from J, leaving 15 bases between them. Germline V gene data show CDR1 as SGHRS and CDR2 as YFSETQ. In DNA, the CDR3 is TGCGCCAGCCAGACTATGCCTGCTTACAATGAGCAGTTCTTC. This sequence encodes CASQTMPAYNEQFF.

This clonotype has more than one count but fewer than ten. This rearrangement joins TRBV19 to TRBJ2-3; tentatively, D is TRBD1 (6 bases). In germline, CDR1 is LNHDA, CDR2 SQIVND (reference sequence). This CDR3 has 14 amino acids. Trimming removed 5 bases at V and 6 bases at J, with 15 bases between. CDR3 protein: CASSVGQKLDTQYF. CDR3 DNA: TGTGCCAGTAGTGTCGGACAGAAGTTGGATACGCAGTATTTT.

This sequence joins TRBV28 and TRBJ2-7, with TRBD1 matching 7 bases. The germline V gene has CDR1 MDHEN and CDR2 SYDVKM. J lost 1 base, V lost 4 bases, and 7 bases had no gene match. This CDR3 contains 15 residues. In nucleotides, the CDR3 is TGTGCCAGCAGTTCTAAACGACAGGGTTCCTACGAGCAGTACTTC. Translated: CASSSKRQGSYEQYF.

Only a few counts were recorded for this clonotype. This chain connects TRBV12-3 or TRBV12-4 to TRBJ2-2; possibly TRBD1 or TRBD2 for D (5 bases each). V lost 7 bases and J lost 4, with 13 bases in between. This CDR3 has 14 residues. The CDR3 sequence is CASNPGRSTGELFF. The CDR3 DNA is TGTGCCAGCAATCCGGGACGGAGCACCGGGGAGCTGTTTTTT.

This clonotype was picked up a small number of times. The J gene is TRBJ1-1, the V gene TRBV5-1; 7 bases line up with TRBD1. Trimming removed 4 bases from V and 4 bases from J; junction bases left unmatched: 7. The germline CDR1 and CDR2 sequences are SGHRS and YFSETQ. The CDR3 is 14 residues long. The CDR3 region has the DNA TGCGCCAGCAGCCCGGGACAGTCAATCACTGAAGCTTTCTTT. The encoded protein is CASSPGQSITEAFF.

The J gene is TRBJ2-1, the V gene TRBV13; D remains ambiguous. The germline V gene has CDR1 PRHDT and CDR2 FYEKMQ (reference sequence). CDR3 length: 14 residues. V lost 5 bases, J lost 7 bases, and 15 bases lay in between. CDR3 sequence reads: CASSQYTAGNEQFF. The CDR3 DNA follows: TGTGCCAGCAGCCAATATACGGCTGGAAATGAGCAGTTCTTC.

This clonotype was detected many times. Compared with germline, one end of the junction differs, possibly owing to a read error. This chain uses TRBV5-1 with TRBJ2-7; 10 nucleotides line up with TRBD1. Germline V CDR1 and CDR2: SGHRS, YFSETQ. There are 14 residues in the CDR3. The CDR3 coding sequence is TGTGCCAGCAGCTTAGGGACAGGGGCCTACGAGCAGTACTTC. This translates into CASSLGTGAYEQYF.

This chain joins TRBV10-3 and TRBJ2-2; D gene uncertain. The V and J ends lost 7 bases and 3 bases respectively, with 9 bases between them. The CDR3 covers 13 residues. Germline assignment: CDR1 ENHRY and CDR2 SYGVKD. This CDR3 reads CAITGSDTGELFF. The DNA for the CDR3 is TGTGCCATCACTGGAAGCGACACCGGGGAGCTGTTTTTT.